The present entry profiles one T cell receptor (beta chain) with its context. This sample is drawn from a study of T cell changes during pregnancy in multiple sclerosis. Using immunoSEQ multiplex PCR, the repertoire was profiled, and TCRdb retains in-frame clones only, with some absent. The repertoire includes 90,000 to 120,000 clones, just over 90% of them detected once, and around 3.5% sits in the top ten. The sequence was obtained from a female donor with multiple sclerosis, enrolled in a pregnancy study. The source was peripheral blood, collected after pregnancy.

CDR3 loop: CASSKRTGDGGNTIYF. CDR3 nucleotide sequence: TGTGCCAGCAGCAAAAGGACAGGGGATGGAGGAAACACCATATATTTT. The chain links TRBV27 to TRBJ1-3; TRBD1 matches at 9 bases. There are 16 residues in the CDR3. The V gene's germline CDR1 is MNHEY and CDR2 SMNVEV (reference sequence). With 6 bases clipped from V and 4 bases from J, the junction kept 10 bases outside the gene matches.